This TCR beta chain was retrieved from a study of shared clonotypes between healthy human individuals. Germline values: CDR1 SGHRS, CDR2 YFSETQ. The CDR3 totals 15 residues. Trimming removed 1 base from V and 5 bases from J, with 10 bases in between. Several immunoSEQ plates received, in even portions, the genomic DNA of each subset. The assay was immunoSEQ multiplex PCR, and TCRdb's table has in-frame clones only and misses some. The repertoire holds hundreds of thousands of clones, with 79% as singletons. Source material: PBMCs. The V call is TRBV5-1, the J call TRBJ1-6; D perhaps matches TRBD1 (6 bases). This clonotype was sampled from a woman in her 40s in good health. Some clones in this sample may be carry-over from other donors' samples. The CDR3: CASSLSGANNSPLHF. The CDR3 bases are TGCGCCAGCAGCTTGTCAGGGGCGAATAATTCACCCCTCCACTTT.